This T cell receptor beta chain was recorded in a study of cytomegalovirus exposure and HLA in healthy donors. Study-level information: HLA-typed donors were the source of about 85 million unique TCRs held in an early data release. The study's findings and limits: The availability of immune exposure information extended only to CMV serostatus. Accurate prediction of most subjects' HLA-A and HLA-B alleles from TCR beta sequences was reported.

Germline CDR1 reads SNHLY; CDR2 reads FYNNEI. This CDR3 comprises 14 residues. V was shortened by 3 bases and J by 4 bases, with 13 bases between the two germline ends. The PCR was carried out with 60 Vbeta primers and 13 Jbeta primers. Sequencing was performed with immunoSEQ multiplex PCR; in TCRdb, only in-frame clones are kept and a portion is missing. The table records under 200,000 clones, roughly 74% of them present only once. With respect to this clone: The antigen is unknown.

The specimen was PBMCs. The receptor was isolated from a male donor in good health and CMV-seronegative. The J gene is TRBJ2-7, the V gene TRBV2, with D possibly being TRBD1 (5 bases). CDR3 nucleotides: TGTGCCAGCAGTGAGTTTCAGGGAAGGTACGAGCAGTACTTC. Protein product: CASSEFQGRYEQYF.